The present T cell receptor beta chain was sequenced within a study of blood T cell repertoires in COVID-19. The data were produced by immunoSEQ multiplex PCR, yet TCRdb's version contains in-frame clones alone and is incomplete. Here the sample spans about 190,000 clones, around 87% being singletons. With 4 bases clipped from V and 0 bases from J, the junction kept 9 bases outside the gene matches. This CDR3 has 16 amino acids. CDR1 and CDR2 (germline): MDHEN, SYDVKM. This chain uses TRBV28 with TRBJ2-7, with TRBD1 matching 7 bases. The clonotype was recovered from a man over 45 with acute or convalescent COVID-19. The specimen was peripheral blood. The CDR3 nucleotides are TGTGCCAGCAGTTCCTATGCCGGGACAGACTCCTACGAGCAGTACTTC. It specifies CASSSYAGTDSYEQYF.